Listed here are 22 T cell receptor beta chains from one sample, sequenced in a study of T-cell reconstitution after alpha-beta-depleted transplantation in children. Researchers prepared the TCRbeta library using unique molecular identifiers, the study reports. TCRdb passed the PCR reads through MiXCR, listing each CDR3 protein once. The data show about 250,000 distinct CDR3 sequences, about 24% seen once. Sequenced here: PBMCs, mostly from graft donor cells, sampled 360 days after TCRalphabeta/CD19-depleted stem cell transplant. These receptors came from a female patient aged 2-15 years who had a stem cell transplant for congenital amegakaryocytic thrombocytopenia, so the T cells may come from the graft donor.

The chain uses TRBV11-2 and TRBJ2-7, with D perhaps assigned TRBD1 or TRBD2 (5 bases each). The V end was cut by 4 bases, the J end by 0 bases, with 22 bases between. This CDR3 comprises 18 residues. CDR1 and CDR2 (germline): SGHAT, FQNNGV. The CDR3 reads CASSSLLHGGVSSYEQYF. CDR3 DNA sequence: TGTGCCAGCAGCTCTCTGCTTCATGGGGGAGTTAGCTCCTACGAGCAGTACTTC.

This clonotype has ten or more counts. CDR3 nucleotides: TGTGCTAGTGCCCCGGCAGTGAACACCGGGGAGCTGTTTTTT. Amino acid sequence: CASAPAVNTGELFF. This chain joins TRBV12-5 and TRBJ2-2; D ambiguous. The germline CDR1 and CDR2 sequences are LGHNT and FRNRAP. The V end lost 7 bases, the J end lost 1 base, and 10 bases lay between the germline ends. This CDR3 has 14 amino acids.

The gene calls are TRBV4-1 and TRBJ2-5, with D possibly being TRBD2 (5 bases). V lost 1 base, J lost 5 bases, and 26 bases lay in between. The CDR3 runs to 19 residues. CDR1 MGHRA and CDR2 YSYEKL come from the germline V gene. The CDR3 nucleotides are TGCGCCAGCAGCCAAGCAAGGTCCTCGCGGTGGAGGCTGGGGGAGACCCAGTACTTC. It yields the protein CASSQARSSRWRLGETQYF.

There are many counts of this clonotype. In DNA form, the CDR3 reads TGCAGCGGCGAGTGGGGAGGCACAGATACGCAGTATTTT. It translates to CSGEWGGTDTQYF. The J gene is TRBJ2-3, the V gene TRBV29-1, with TRBD2 as a possible D gene (5 bases). The germline CDR1 and CDR2 sequences are SQVTM and ANQGSEA. V was pared by 7 bases and J by 1 base, with 12 bases between. The CDR3 length is 13 residues.

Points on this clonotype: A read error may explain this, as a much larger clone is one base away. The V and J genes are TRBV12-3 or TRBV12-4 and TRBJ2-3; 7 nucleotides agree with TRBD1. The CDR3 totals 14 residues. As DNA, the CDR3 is TGTGCCAGCAGTCCAGGGGGATGGACAGATACGCATTATTTT. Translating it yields CASSPGGWTDTHYF.

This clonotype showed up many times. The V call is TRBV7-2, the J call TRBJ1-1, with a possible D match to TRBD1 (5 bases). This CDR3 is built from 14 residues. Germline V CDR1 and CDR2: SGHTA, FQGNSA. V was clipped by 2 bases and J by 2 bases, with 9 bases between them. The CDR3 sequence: CASSLLGVNTEAFF. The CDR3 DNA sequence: TGTGCCAGCAGCTTATTGGGGGTAAACACTGAAGCTTTCTTT.

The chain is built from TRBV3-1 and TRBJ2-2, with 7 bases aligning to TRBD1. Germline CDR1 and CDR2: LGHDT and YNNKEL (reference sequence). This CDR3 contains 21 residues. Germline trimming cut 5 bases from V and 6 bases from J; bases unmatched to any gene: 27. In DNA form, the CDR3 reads TGTGCCAGCAGCACGAGACTCGGGACAGATTTTCTCCGGGGTCCCCCCGGGGAGCTGTTTTTT. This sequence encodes CASSTRLGTDFLRGPPGELFF. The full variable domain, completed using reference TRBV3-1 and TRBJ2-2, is DTAVSQTPKYLVTQMGNDKSIKCEQNLGHDTMYWYKQDSKKFLKIMFSYNNKELIINETVPNRFSPKSPDKAHLNLHINSLELGDSAVYFCASSTRLGTDFLRGPPGELFFGEGSRLTVL.

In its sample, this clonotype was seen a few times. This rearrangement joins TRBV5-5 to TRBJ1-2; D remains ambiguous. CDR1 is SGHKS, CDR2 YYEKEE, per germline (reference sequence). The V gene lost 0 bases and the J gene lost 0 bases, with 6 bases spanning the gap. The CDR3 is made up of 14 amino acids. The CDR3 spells CASSLAFPNYGYTF. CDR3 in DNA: TGTGCCAGCAGCTTGGCCTTCCCTAACTATGGCTACACCTTC.

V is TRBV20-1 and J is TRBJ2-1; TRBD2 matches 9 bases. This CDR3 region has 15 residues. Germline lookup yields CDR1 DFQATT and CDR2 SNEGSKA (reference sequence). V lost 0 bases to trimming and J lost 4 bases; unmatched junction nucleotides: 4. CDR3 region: CSARERLAEYNEQFF. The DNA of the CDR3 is TGCAGTGCTAGAGAACGACTAGCGGAGTACAATGAGCAGTTCTTC.

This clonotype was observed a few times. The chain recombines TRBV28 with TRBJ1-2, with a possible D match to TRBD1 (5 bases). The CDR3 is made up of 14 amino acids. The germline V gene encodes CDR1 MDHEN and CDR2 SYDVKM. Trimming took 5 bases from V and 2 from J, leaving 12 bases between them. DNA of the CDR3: TGTGCCAGCAGTCCAGCGGGGCTGAACTATGGCTACACCTTC. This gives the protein CASSPAGLNYGYTF.

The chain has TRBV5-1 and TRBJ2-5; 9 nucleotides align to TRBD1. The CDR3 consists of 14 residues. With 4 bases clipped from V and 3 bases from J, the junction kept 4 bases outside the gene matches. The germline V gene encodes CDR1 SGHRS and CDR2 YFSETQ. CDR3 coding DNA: TGCGCCAGCAGCCTTAGACAGGGGGAAGAGACCCAGTACTTC. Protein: CASSLRQGEETQYF.

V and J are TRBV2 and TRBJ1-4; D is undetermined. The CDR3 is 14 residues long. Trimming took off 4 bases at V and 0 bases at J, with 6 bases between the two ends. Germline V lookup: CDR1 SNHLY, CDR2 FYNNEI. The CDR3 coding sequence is TGTGCCAGCAGTGCAGGCTCAACTAATGAAAAACTGTTTTTT. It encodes CASSAGSTNEKLFF.

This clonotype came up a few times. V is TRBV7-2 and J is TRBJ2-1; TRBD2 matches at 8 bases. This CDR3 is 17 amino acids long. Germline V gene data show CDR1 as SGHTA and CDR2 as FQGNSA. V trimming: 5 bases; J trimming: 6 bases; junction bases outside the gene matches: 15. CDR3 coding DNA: TGTGCCAGCAGCCCACCGACTAGCGCAAAGAGGGGCAATGAGCAGTTCTTC. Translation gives CASSPPTSAKRGNEQFF. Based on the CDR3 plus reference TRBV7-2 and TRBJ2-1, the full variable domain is GAGVSQSPSNKVTEKGKDVELRCDPISGHTALYWYRQSLGQGLEFLIYFQGNSAPDKSGLPSDRFSAERTGGSVSTLTIQRTQQEDSAVYLCASSPPTSAKRGNEQFFGPGTRLTVL.

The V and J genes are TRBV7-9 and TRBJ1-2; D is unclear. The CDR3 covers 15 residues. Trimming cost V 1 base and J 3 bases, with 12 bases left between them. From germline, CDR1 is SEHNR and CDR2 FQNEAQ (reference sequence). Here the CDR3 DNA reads TGTGCCAGCAGCTTAGGGTCACTAACGTACTATGGCTACACCTTC. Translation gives CASSLGSLTYYGYTF.

The CDR3 bases are TGCAGTGCTACGACGGGACAGGGCGGGGAGACCCAGTACTTC. Its translation: CSATTGQGGETQYF. The J gene is TRBJ2-5, the V gene TRBV20-1; 9 nucleotides align to TRBD1. CDR1 is DFQATT and CDR2 is SNEGSKA in the germline V gene (reference sequence). There are 14 residues in the CDR3. Trimming at V came to 4 bases and at J to 5 bases, leaving 8 bases not matched to a gene.

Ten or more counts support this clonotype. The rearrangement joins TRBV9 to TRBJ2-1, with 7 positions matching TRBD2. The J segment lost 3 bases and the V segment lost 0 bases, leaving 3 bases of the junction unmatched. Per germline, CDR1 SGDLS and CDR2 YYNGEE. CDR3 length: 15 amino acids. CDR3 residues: CASSVELARYNEQFF. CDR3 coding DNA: TGTGCCAGCAGCGTAGAACTAGCGCGCTACAATGAGCAGTTCTTC.

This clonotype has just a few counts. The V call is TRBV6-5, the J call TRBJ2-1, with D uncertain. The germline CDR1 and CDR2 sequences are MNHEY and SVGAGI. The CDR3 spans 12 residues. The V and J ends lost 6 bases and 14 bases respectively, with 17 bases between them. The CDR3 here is CASSSAQTSEFF. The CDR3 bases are TGTGCCAGCAGCAGCGCGCAAACGTCAGAGTTCTTC.

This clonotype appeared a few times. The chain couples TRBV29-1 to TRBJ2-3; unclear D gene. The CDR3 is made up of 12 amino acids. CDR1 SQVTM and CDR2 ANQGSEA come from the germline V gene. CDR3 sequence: CSDLPTTDTQYF. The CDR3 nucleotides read TGCAGTGACCTCCCCACCACAGATACGCAGTATTTT.

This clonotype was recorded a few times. The CDR3 here is CASRGKTGLNTEAFF. The CDR3 DNA follows: TGTGCCAGCAGAGGCAAGACAGGGTTAAACACTGAAGCTTTCTTT. The chain has TRBV2 and TRBJ1-1, with 7 bases that match TRBD1. Germline CDR1 reads SNHLY; CDR2 reads FYNNEI. The CDR3 loop spans 15 amino acids. Trimming cost V 6 bases and J 2 bases; bases outside gene matches: 9.

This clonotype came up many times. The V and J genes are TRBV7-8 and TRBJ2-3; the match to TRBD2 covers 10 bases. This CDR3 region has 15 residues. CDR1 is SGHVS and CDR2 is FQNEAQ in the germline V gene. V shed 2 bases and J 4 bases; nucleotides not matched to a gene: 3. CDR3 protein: CASSLLAGAADTQYF. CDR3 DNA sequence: TGTGCCAGCAGCTTACTAGCGGGAGCCGCAGATACGCAGTATTTT.

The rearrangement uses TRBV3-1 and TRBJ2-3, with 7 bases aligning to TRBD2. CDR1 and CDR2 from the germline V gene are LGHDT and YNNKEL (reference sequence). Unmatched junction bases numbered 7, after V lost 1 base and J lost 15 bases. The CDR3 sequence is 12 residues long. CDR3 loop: CASSQGGTKIYF. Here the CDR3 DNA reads TGTGCCAGCAGCCAAGGGGGGACTAAAATTTATTTT.

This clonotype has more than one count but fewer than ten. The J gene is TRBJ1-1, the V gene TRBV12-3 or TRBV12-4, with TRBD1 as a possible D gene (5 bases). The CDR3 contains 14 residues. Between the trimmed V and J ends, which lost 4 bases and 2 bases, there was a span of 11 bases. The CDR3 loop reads CASSSWGNNTEAFF. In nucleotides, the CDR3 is TGTGCCAGCAGTTCCTGGGGGAATAACACTGAAGCTTTCTTT.